Shown below are 11 T cell receptor beta chains from a single sample sequenced in a study of Graves' ophthalmopathy and Graves' hyperthyroidism. RNA transcripts served as template for amplifying TCR beta CDR3 sequences. An opening RT-PCR round employed HTBI primers and preceded a second-round multiplex PCR. TCRdb reprocessed the multiplex PCR reads with MiXCR, giving one entry per CDR3 protein. The profile shows approximately 480,000 distinct CDR3 sequences, roughly 14% of them singletons. Source material: blood. These receptor sequences come from a woman aged 25 to 39 with Graves' ophthalmopathy.

This clonotype was observed at least ten times. A much larger clone differs by one base, so this may be a read error. Given the absence of the conserved phenylalanine or tryptophan at the CDR3 end, a read error is likely. The chain recombines TRBV20-1 with TRBJ2-5, with unresolved D. The germline V gene encodes CDR1 DFQATT and CDR2 SNEGSKA (reference sequence). V was shortened by 6 bases and J by 0 bases, with 5 bases between the two germline ends. The CDR3 is 11 residues long. CDR3 residues: CSAGNQETQYL. The CDR3 coding sequence is TGCAGTGCGGGCAACCAAGAGACCCAGTACCTC.

This clonotype was counted at least ten times. The V call is TRBV27, the J call TRBJ1-2; D is undetermined. Trimming pared 5 bases from V and 6 bases from J, leaving 13 bases between. There are 13 residues in the CDR3. Germline lookup yields CDR1 MNHEY and CDR2 SMNVEV (reference sequence). CDR3 loop: CASSRTRRDGYTF. For the CDR3, the DNA is TGTGCCAGCAGTCGGACGCGGAGAGATGGCTACACCTTC.

The chain recombines TRBV12-5 with TRBJ1-2; D uncertain. This CDR3 is 13 amino acids long. Germline V CDR1 and CDR2: LGHNT, FRNRAP. Trimming took 6 bases from V and 6 from J, leaving 14 bases between them. In DNA form, the CDR3 reads TGTGCTAGTGGCCTTACCAGACGTGATGGCTACACCTTC. Protein product: CASGLTRRDGYTF.

There are many counts of this clonotype. V gene TRBV12-3 or TRBV12-4 combines with J gene TRBJ1-1, with D perhaps matching TRBD1 (5 bases). Trimming left V 6 bases short and J 5 bases short, with 13 bases between. The CDR3 is 13 residues long. CDR3 amino acids: CASRWGDGTEAFF. The CDR3 DNA is TGTGCCAGCAGATGGGGGGACGGGACTGAAGCTTTCTTT.

In its sample, this clonotype was seen many times. The chain carries TRBV10-3 and TRBJ1-3; perhaps TRBD1 as D (5 bases). The CDR3 runs to 13 residues. Germline CDR1 reads ENHRY; CDR2 reads SYGVKD. V was shortened by 5 bases and J by 5 bases, with 10 bases between the two germline ends. The CDR3 sequence: CAISTTERNTIYF. As DNA, the CDR3 is TGTGCCATCAGTACGACAGAGAGAAACACCATATATTTT.

This clonotype came up many times. The rearrangement joins TRBV6-1 to TRBJ1-5; D is unclear. The germline V gene encodes CDR1 MNHNS and CDR2 SASEGT. Trimming left V 1 base short and J 7 bases short, with 8 bases between. The CDR3 covers 13 residues. As DNA, the CDR3 is TGTGCCAGCAGTGAAGGACCTCGGCAGCCCCAGCATTTT. As protein: CASSEGPRQPQHF.

The table lists this clonotype with a few counts. This rearrangement joins TRBV20-1 to TRBJ2-2; no clear D gene. The CDR3 sequence is 12 residues long. Germline CDR1 reads DFQATT; CDR2 reads SNEGSKA (reference sequence). Trimming removed 4 bases at V and 5 bases at J, with 8 bases between. CDR3 sequence: CSAKQATGELFF. For the CDR3, the DNA is TGCAGTGCTAAGCAAGCGACCGGGGAGCTGTTTTTT.

This chain uses TRBV27 with TRBJ2-7; D may be TRBD2 (6 bases). Trimming pared 3 bases from V and 2 bases from J, leaving 14 bases between. Germline V gene sequence: CDR1 MNHEY, CDR2 SMNVEV (reference sequence). The CDR3 runs 15 residues. The CDR3 spells CASSFSSGSAYEQYF. The CDR3 region has the DNA TGTGCCAGCAGTTTCAGTTCCGGGAGCGCCTACGAGCAGTACTTC.

Worth noting for this clonotype: This may be a read error: a much more frequent sequence differs by one nucleotide. The CDR3 region has the DNA TGTGCCAGCATTTCGTACGGGTACTCTGGGGCCAACGTCCTGACTTTC. Translation gives CASISYGYSGANVLTF. The chain combines TRBV28 with TRBJ2-6; the D is unclear. The germline gives CDR1 MDHEN, CDR2 SYDVKM. The CDR3 has 16 amino acids. V lost 7 bases and J lost 0, with 13 bases in between.

This clonotype has more than one count but fewer than ten. The chain recombines TRBV12-3 or TRBV12-4 with TRBJ1-6; D remains ambiguous. The CDR3 has 12 amino acids. Deletions cut 1 base from V and 9 bases from J, with 4 bases between. CDR3 protein: CASSLGVSPLHF. CDR3 nucleotide sequence: TGTGCCAGCAGTTTAGGCGTTTCACCCCTCCACTTT.

This clonotype was counted ten times or more. The V and J genes are TRBV4-1 and TRBJ1-3; unclear D gene. In germline, CDR1 is MGHRA, CDR2 YSYEKL. Trimming left V 1 base short and J 9 bases short, with 4 bases between. This CDR3 has 11 amino acids. The CDR3 spells CASSQARTIYF. The CDR3 DNA reads as TGCGCCAGCAGCCAAGCCCGCACCATATATTTT.